This record concerns one T cell receptor beta chain sequence. The antigen remains undetermined. This record belongs to a study of early stage breast cancer tumors. Clones were sequenced by immunoSEQ multiplex PCR, and TCRdb holds only the in-frame ones, with some missing. The data contain just over 50,000 clones, approximately 78% of them singletons. This CDR3 contains 14 residues. Germline V gene sequence: CDR1 SGHTA, CDR2 FQGTGA. The germline V and J ends were trimmed by 2 bases and 6 bases, with 13 bases remaining between them. Findings and caveats of the study: Tumor and normal breast were distinguished via blood comparison in most of the 16 patients. Commonly generated sequences made up most enriched TCRB sequences shared between patients.

The genes are TRBV7-3 and TRBJ2-5, with D maybe TRBD1 (7 bases). The specimen was blood. The source of this sequence is a person aged 35-49 years with breast cancer. The CDR3 DNA is TGTGCCAGCAGCTTAGGTCCAGGGGGGAAGACCCAGTACTTC. Its protein product is CASSLGPGGKTQYF. Variable domain in full (rest from reference TRBV7-3 and TRBJ2-5): GAGVSQTPSNKVTEKGKYVELRCDPISGHTALYWYRQSLGQGPEFLIYFQGTGAADDSGLPNDRFFAVRPEGSVSTLKIQRTERGDSAVYLCASSLGPGGKTQYFGPGTRLLVL.